A single sample is the source of the 19 T cell receptor beta chains below, sequenced in a study of blood T cell repertoires in COVID-19. Some clones are missing from TCRdb's copy, which holds only in-frame ones; the method was immunoSEQ multiplex PCR. The data show fewer than 400,000 clones, under 90% seen once. The sequenced material came from peripheral blood. Receptors originate from a woman aged 30 to 39 with COVID-19, enrolled during active disease.

V is TRBV18 and J is TRBJ2-5; possibly TRBD1 for D (5 bases). Germline V CDR1 and CDR2: KGHSH, LQKENI. The germline V and J ends were trimmed by 3 bases and 5 bases, with 13 bases remaining between them. The CDR3 contains 14 residues. The CDR3 reads CASSPRGPTETQYF. CDR3 nucleotides: TGTGCCAGCTCACCTAGGGGCCCCACGGAGACCCAGTACTTC.

V is TRBV12-3 or TRBV12-4 and J is TRBJ1-2, with unresolved D. The CDR3 totals 10 residues. V was cut by 5 bases and J by 5 bases, with 3 bases left in between. The CDR3 sequence is CASSRYGYTF. As DNA, the CDR3 is TGTGCCAGCAGTCGTTATGGCTACACCTTC.

V and J are TRBV10-3 and TRBJ1-4; the D gene is possibly TRBD1 (5 bases). The ends were cut back, 0 bases at V and 6 bases at J, with 5 bases in the middle. This CDR3 has 13 amino acids. Germline CDR1 and CDR2: ENHRY and SYGVKD. The CDR3 DNA follows: TGTGCCATCAGTGAGTCAGGGGATGAAAAACTGTTTTTT. This gives the protein CAISESGDEKLFF.

This clone is a singleton in its sample. The chain uses TRBV3-1 (or the pseudogene TRBV3-2) and TRBJ1-3, with D uncertain. The V end lost 4 bases, the J end lost 4 bases, and 17 bases lay between the germline ends. This CDR3 has 16 residues. Germline values: CDR1 LGHDT, CDR2 YNNKEL (reference sequence). DNA of the CDR3: TGTGCCAGCAGCCTCTACACCGGGAGTGGGGGAAACACCATATATTTT. It translates to CASSLYTGSGGNTIYF.

This rearrangement joins TRBV3-1 (or the pseudogene TRBV3-2) to TRBJ2-4; 7 bases are a match to TRBD1. Germline V gives CDR1 LGHDT, CDR2 YNNKEL (reference sequence). This CDR3 is built from 16 residues. V was pared by 5 bases and J by 3 bases, with 10 bases of the junction left unmatched. CDR3 region: CASSIPRGDSKNIQYF. The CDR3 DNA reads TGTGCCAGCAGCATACCTAGAGGGGACAGCAAAAACATTCAGTACTTC.

The chain links TRBV9 to TRBJ2-2; 9 bases agree with TRBD1. The CDR3 sequence is 19 residues long. V shed 0 bases, J shed 6 bases, and the junction held 15 bases outside the gene matches. Germline-derived CDR1 and CDR2 are SGDLS and YYNGEE. In DNA form, the CDR3 reads TGTGCCAGCAGCGTAGGTTTAATGGGACGGACAGGGGAGGCCGGGGAGCTGTTTTTT. Encoded protein: CASSVGLMGRTGEAGELFF.

With respect to this clone: This same CDR3 is encoded by further DNA sequences in the sample. The V gene is TRBV5-1, the J gene TRBJ1-1; unclear D gene. The CDR3 consists of 13 residues. Deletions cut 4 bases from V and 1 base from J, with 8 bases between. Germline V gene data show CDR1 as SGHRS and CDR2 as YFSETQ. The CDR3 is CASSPAGNTEAFF. Here the CDR3 DNA reads TGCGCCAGCAGCCCCGCGGGGAACACTGAAGCTTTCTTT.

V gene TRBV5-1 combines with J gene TRBJ2-1; TRBD1 matches at 10 bases. CDR1 SGHRS and CDR2 YFSETQ come from the germline V gene. V dropped 7 bases and J dropped 7; count of bases not matched to a gene: 8. The CDR3 is 14 amino acids. CDR3 in amino acids: CASSWGQGWNEQFF. For the CDR3, the DNA is TGCGCCAGCTCCTGGGGACAGGGGTGGAATGAGCAGTTCTTC.

The CDR3 DNA reads as TGTGCCAGCAGCCAACAGGAGAACACTGAAGCTTTCTTT. It is translated as CASSQQENTEAFF. J is TRBJ1-1 and V is TRBV7-7; the D gene is possibly TRBD1 (5 bases). Deletions cut 5 bases from V and 1 base from J, with 8 bases between. Germline V gene lookup returns CDR1 SSHAT and CDR2 FNYEAQ (reference sequence). The CDR3 totals 13 residues. Full variable domain (rest looked up from reference TRBV7-7 and TRBJ1-1): GAGVSQSPRYKVTKRGQDVTLRCDPISSHATLYWYQQALGQGPEFLTYFNYEAQPDKSGLPSDRFSAERPEGSISTLTIQRTEQRDSAMYRCASSQQENTEAFFGQGTRLTVV.

This clone was counted once. The rearrangement joins TRBV2 to TRBJ2-5; D perhaps matches TRBD1 (5 bases). CDR3 length: 13 amino acids. Trimming removed 10 bases from V and 6 bases from J, with 18 bases in between. CDR1 is SNHLY and CDR2 is FYNNEI in the germline V gene. DNA of the CDR3: TGTGCCACCGCCCCGACAGACGCAAAGACCCAGTACTTC. Amino acid sequence: CATAPTDAKTQYF.

This chain joins TRBV5-8 and TRBJ1-2; D unclear. The germline V gene encodes CDR1 SGHTS and CDR2 YDEGEE. V was trimmed by 5 bases and J by 6 bases, leaving 14 bases between them. The CDR3 has 13 residues. The DNA for the CDR3 is TGTGCCAGCAGGTTATCGGGCGGGAATGGCTACACCTTC. This codes for CASRLSGGNGYTF.

The rearrangement joins TRBV6-5 to TRBJ1-2; D perhaps matches TRBD1 (5 bases). The V gene lost 7 bases and the J gene lost 5 bases, with 17 bases spanning the gap. Germline CDR1 and CDR2: MNHEY and SVGAGI. The CDR3 loop spans 14 amino acids. The CDR3 loop reads CASTKRKGLYGYTF. CDR3 nucleotide sequence: TGTGCCAGCACCAAAAGGAAGGGGTTATATGGCTACACCTTC.

In its sample, this clone was seen once. The genes are TRBV28 and TRBJ1-1, with D unresolved. V was trimmed by 3 bases and J by 6 bases, leaving 8 bases between them. Germline assignment: CDR1 MDHEN and CDR2 SYDVKM. CDR3 length: 12 amino acids. The CDR3 is CASSFIFSEAFF. CDR3 nucleotides: TGTGCCAGCAGTTTTATCTTCTCTGAAGCTTTCTTT.

CDR3 in DNA: TGTGCCAGTAACCCTACAGGCGAGAACACTGAAGCTTTCTTT. Amino acid sequence: CASNPTGENTEAFF. The V call is TRBV19, the J call TRBJ1-1; D is possibly TRBD1 (5 bases). In germline, CDR1 is LNHDA, CDR2 SQIVND (reference sequence). V was trimmed by 7 bases and J by 1 base, leaving 13 bases between them. This CDR3 spans 14 amino acids.

This clone has just one count. This sequence joins TRBV15 and TRBJ1-4; D unresolved. V was trimmed by 0 bases and J by 5 bases, leaving 13 bases between them. CDR3 length: 16 amino acids. Germline lookup yields CDR1 LNHNV and CDR2 YYDKDF (reference sequence). The DNA of the CDR3 is TGTGCCACCAGCAGAGAGGAGGCCGTACGAAATGAAAAACTGTTTTTT. Translated: CATSREEAVRNEKLFF.

The chain couples TRBV6-6 to TRBJ1-2, with D hard to call. The CDR3 runs to 15 residues. Trimming shortened V by 2 bases and J by 1 base, and 11 bases separated the two germline ends. Germline V gene lookup returns CDR1 MNHNY and CDR2 SVGAGI (reference sequence). CDR3 DNA: TGTGCCAGCAGTTACCCAACGGGTATTAACTATGGCTACACCTTC. Its translation is CASSYPTGINYGYTF.

The CDR3 nucleotides are TGTGCCAGCAGCTCGGACGGGAATCTCAACAATGAGCAGTTCTTC. Amino acids: CASSSDGNLNNEQFF. J is TRBJ2-1 and V is TRBV7-9; D is perhaps TRBD2 (5 bases). This CDR3 comprises 15 residues. The germline V gene encodes CDR1 SEHNR and CDR2 FQNEAQ (reference sequence). V shed 4 bases and J shed 5 bases, with 15 bases lying between them.

The chain is built from TRBV29-1 and TRBJ1-6; D is possibly TRBD1 (5 bases). V lost 6 bases to trimming and J lost 9 bases, with 15 bases between them. The CDR3 covers 13 residues. The germline V gene has CDR1 SQVTM and CDR2 ANQGSEA. Here the CDR3 DNA reads TGCAGCGTCGCGGACACGACCGGTTCACCCCTCCACTTT. It yields the protein CSVADTTGSPLHF.

This CDR3 is CASRLADYNEQFF. The CDR3 DNA follows: TGTGCCAGCAGACTAGCGGATTACAATGAGCAGTTCTTC. The rearrangement joins TRBV6-5 to TRBJ2-1, with TRBD2 matching over 8 bases. CDR1 and CDR2 from the germline V gene are MNHEY and SVGAGI. The CDR3 runs to 13 residues. V lost 6 bases to trimming and J lost 4 bases; unmatched junction nucleotides: 2.